This TCR beta chain was captured in a study of blood T cell repertoires in COVID-19. CDR1 and CDR2 (germline): LGHDT, YNNKEL (reference sequence). J lost 5 bases, V lost 0 bases, and 9 bases had no gene match. This CDR3 spans 18 amino acids. This table comes from immunoSEQ multiplex PCR, and its TCRdb copy is limited to in-frame clones, with some not included. The sample shows tens of thousands of clones, around 87% of them seen only once. Sequenced input: peripheral blood. The TCR originated in a woman older than 75 with active or convalescent COVID-19. This rearrangement joins TRBV3-1 (or the pseudogene TRBV3-2) to TRBJ2-1, with 11 positions matching TRBD2. CDR3 nucleotides: TGTGCCAGCAGCCAAGATACTAGCGGGGGCCGGATGGACAATGAGCAGTTCTTC. It codes for CASSQDTSGGRMDNEQFF.